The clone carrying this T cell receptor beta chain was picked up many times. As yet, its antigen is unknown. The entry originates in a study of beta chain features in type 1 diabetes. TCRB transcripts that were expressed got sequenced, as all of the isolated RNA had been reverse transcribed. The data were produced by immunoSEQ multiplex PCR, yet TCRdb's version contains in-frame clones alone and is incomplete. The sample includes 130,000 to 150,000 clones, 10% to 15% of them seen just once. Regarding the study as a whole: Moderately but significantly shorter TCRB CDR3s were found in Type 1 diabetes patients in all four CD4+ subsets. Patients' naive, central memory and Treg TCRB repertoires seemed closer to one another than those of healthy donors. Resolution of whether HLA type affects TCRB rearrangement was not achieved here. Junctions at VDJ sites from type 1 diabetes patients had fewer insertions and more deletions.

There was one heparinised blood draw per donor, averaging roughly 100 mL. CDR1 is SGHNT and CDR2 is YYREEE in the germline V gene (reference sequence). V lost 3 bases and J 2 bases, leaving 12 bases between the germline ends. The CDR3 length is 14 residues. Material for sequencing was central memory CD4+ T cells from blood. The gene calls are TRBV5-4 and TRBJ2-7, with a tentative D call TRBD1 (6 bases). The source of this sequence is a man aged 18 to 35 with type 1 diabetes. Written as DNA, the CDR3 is TGTGCCAGCAGCTCAATACAGGGCACCTACGAGCAGTACTTC. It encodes CASSSIQGTYEQYF.